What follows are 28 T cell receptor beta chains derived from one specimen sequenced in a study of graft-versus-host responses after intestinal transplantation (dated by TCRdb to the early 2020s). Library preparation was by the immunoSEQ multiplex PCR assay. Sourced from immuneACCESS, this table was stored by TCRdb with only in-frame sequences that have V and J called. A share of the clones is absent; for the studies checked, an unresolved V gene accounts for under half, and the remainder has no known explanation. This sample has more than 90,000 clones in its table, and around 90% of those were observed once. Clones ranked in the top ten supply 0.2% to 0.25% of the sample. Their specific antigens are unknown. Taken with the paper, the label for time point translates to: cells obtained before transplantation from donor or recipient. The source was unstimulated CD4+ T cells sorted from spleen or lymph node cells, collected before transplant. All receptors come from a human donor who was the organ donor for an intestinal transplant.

Here the CDR3 DNA reads TGTGCCAGCACGGAAAGGACAGGAGGGAACACTGAAGCTTTCTTT. Encoded protein: CASTERTGGNTEAFF. The J gene is TRBJ1-1, the V gene TRBV7-9; 7 bases map to TRBD1. V was pared by 7 bases and J by 1 base, with 9 bases of the junction left unmatched. The CDR3 runs to 15 residues. Germline V gene lookup returns CDR1 SEHNR and CDR2 FQNEAQ (reference sequence).

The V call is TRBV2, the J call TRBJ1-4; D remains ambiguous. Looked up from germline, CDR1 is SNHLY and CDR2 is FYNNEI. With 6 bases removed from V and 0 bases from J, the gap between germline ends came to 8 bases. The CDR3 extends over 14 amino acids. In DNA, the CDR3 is TGTGCCAGCAGCAAAGGTGCAACTAATGAAAAACTGTTTTTT. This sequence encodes CASSKGATNEKLFF.

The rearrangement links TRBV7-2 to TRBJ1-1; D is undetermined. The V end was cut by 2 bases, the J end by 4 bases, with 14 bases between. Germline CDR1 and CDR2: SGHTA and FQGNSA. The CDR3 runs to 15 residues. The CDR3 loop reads CASSLRSPVTTEAFF. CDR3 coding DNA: TGTGCCAGCAGCTTAAGGTCCCCCGTGACCACTGAAGCTTTCTTT.

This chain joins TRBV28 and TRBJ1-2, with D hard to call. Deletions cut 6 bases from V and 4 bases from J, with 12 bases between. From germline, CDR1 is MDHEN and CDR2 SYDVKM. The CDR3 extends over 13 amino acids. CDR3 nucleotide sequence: TGTGCCAGCAGAGAAGGATTAATCTATGGCTACACCTTC. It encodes CASREGLIYGYTF.

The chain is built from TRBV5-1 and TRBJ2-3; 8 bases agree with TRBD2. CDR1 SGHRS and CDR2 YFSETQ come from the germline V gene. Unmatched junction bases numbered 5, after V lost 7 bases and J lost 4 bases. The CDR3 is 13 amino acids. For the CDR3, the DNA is TGCGCCAGCCGGGAGGGCCCGGCAGATACGCAGTATTTT. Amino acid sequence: CASREGPADTQYF. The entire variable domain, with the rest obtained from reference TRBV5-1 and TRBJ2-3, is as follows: KAGVTQTPRYLIKTRGQQVTLSCSPISGHRSVSWYQQTPGQGLQFLFEYFSETQRNKGNFPGRFSGRQFSNSRSEMNVSTLELGDSALYLCASREGPADTQYFGPGTRLTVL.

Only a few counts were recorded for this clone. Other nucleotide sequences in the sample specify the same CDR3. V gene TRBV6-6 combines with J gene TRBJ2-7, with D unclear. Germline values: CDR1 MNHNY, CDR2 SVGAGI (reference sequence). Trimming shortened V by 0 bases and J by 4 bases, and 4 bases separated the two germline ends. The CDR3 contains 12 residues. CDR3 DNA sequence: TGTGCCAGCAGTTACTCGGTATACGAGCAGTACTTC. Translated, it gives CASSYSVYEQYF.

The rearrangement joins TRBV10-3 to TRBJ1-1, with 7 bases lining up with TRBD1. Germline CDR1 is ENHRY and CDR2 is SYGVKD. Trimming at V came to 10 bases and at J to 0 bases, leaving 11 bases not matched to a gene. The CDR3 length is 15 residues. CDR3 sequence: CATTGQVGMNTEAFF. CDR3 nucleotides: TGTGCCACCACCGGACAGGTGGGAATGAACACTGAAGCTTTCTTT.

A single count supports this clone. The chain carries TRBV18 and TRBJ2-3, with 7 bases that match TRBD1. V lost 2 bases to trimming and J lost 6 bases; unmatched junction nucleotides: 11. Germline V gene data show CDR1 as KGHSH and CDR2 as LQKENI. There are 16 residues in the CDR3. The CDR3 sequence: CASSPWPQGSGDTQYF. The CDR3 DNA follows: TGTGCCAGCTCACCATGGCCACAGGGGAGTGGTGATACGCAGTATTTT.

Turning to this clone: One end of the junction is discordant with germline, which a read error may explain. CDR3 sequence (DNA): TGTGCCAGCAGGGAAGGGCCGAACACCGGGGAGCTGTTTTTT. Protein sequence: CASREGPNTGELFF. The chain couples TRBV2 to TRBJ2-2; D is uncertain. The CDR3 runs to 14 residues. The germline gives CDR1 SNHLY, CDR2 FYNNEI.

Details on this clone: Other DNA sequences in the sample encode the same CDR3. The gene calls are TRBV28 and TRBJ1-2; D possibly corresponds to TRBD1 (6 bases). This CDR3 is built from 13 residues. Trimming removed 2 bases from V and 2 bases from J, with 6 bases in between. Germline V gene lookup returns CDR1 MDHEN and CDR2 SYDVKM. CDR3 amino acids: CASSLGTNYGYTF. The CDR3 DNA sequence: TGTGCCAGCAGTTTAGGGACAAACTATGGCTACACCTTC.

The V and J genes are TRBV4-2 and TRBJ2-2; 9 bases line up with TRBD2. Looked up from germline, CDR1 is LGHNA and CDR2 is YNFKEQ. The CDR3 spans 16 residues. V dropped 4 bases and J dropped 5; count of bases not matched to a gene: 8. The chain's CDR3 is CASSRPGTSPTGELFF. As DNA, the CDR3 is TGTGCCAGCAGCCGTCCCGGGACTAGCCCGACCGGGGAGCTGTTTTTT.

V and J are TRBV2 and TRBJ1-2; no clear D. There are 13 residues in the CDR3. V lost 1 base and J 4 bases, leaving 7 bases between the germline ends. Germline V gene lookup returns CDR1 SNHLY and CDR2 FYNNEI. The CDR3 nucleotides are TGTGCCAGCAGTGAAGGTGCGTCCTATGGCTACACCTTC. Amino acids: CASSEGASYGYTF.

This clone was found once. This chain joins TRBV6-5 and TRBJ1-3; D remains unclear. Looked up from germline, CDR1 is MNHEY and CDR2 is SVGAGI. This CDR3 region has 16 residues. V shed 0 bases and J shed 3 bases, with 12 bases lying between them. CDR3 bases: TGTGCCAGCAGTTACTCGGGTTCTGGGTATGGAAACACCATATATTTT. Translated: CASSYSGSGYGNTIYF.

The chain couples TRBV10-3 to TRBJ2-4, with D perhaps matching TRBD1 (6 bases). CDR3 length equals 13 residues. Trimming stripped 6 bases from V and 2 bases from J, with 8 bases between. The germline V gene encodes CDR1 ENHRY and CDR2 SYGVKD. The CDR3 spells CAISQGTKNIQYF. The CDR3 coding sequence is TGTGCCATCAGCCAGGGGACCAAAAACATTCAGTACTTC.

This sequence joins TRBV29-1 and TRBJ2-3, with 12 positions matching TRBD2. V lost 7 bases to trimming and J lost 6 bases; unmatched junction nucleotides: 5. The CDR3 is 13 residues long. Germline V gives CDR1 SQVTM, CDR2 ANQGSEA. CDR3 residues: CSGLAGERDTQYF. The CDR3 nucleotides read TGCAGCGGACTAGCGGGAGAACGGGATACGCAGTATTTT.

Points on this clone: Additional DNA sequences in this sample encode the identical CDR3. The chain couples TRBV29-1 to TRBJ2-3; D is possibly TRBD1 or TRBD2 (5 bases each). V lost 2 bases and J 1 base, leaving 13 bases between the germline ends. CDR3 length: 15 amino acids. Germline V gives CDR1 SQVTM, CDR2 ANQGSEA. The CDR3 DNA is TGCAGCGTTGAAAGAGGGGTGGGCGGCACAGATACGCAGTATTTT. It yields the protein CSVERGVGGTDTQYF.

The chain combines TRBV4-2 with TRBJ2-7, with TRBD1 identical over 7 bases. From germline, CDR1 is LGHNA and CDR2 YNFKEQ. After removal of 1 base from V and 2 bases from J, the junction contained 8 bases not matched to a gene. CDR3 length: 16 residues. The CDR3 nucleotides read TGTGCCAGCAGCCAAGTTCCCAGGGGGTTAACCTACGAGCAGTACTTC. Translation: CASSQVPRGLTYEQYF.

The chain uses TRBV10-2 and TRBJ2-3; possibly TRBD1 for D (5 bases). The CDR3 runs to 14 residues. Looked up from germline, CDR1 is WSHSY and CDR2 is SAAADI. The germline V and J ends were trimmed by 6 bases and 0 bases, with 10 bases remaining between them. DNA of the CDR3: TGCGCCAGCAGCCTGACAGCCAGCACAGATACGCAGTATTTT. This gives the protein CASSLTASTDTQYF.

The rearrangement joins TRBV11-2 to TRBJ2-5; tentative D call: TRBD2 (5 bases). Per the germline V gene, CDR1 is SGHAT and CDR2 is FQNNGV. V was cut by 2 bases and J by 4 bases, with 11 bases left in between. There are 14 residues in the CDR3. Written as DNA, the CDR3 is TGTGCCAGCAGCTTACTGATTGCGGGAGAGACCCAGTACTTC. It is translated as CASSLLIAGETQYF.

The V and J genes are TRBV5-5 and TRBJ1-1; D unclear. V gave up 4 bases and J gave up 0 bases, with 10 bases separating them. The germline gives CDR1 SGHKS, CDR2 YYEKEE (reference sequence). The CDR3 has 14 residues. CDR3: CASSQRTVNTEAFF. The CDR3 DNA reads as TGTGCCAGCAGCCAGAGGACGGTGAACACTGAAGCTTTCTTT.

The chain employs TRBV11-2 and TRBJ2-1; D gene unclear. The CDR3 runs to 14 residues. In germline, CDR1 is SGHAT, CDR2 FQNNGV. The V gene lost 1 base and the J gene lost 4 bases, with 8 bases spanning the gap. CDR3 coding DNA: TGTGCCAGCAGCTTAGTTGCGGCTTACAATGAGCAGTTCTTC. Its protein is CASSLVAAYNEQFF.

CDR3 DNA: TGTGCCAGCAGTTCCGACAGGGATGCCTATGGCTACACCTTC. Translation gives CASSSDRDAYGYTF. The rearrangement links TRBV6-1 to TRBJ1-2, with TRBD1 matching over 7 bases. The CDR3 consists of 14 residues. Germline V CDR1 and CDR2: MNHNS, SASEGT. V lost 5 bases and J lost 4; bases outside the gene matches: 7.

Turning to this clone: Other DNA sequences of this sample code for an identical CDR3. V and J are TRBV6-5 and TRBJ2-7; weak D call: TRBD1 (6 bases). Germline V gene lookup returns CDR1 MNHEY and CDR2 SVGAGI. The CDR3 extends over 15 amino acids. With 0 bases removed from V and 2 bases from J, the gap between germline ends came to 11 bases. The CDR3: CASSYSGTGTYEQYF. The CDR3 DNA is TGTGCCAGCAGTTACTCGGGAACAGGGACCTACGAGCAGTACTTC.

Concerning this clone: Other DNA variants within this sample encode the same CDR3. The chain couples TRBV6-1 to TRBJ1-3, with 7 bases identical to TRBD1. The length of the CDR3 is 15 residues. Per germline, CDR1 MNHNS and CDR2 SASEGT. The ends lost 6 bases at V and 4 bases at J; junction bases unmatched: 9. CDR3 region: CASRGGPTGGNTIYF. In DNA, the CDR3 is TGTGCCAGCAGGGGGGGGCCGACAGGGGGAAACACCATATATTTT.

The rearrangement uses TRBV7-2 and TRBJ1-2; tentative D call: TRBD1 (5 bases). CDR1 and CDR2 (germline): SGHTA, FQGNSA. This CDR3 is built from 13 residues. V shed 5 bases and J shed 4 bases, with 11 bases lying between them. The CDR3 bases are TGTGCCAGCAGCCCGGGACCGCTCTATGGCTACACCTTC. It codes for CASSPGPLYGYTF.

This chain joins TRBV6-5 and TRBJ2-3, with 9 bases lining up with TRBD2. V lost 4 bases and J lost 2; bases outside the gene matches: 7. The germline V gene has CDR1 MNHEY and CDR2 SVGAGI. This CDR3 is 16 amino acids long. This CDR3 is CASSSLGGRDTDTQYF. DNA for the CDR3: TGTGCCAGCAGTTCCCTCGGCGGGAGGGACACAGATACGCAGTATTTT.

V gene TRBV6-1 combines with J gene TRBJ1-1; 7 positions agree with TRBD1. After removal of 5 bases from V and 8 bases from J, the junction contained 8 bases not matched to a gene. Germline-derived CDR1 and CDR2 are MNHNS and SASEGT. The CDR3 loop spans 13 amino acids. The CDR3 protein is CASSHHRGDEAFF. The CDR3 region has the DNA TGTGCCAGCAGTCACCACAGGGGAGACGAAGCTTTCTTT.

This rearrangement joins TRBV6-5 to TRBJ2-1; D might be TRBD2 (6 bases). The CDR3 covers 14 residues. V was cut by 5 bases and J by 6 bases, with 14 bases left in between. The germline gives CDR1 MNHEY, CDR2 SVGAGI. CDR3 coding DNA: TGTGCCAGCAGTGGGGGAGGCACCCTCAATGAGCAGTTCTTC. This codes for CASSGGGTLNEQFF.